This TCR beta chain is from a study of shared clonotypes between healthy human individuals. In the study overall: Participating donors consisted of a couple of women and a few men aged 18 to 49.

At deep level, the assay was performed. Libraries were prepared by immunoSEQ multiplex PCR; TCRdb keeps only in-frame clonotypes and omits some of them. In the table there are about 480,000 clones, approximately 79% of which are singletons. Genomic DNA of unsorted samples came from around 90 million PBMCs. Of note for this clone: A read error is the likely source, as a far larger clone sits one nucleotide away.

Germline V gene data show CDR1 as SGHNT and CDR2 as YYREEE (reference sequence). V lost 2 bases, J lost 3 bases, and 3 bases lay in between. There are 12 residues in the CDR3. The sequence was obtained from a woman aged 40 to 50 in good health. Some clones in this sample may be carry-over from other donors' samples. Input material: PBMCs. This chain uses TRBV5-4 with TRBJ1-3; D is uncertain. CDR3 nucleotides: TGTGCCAGCAGCTTAGATGGAAACACCATATATTTT. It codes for CASSLDGNTIYF.